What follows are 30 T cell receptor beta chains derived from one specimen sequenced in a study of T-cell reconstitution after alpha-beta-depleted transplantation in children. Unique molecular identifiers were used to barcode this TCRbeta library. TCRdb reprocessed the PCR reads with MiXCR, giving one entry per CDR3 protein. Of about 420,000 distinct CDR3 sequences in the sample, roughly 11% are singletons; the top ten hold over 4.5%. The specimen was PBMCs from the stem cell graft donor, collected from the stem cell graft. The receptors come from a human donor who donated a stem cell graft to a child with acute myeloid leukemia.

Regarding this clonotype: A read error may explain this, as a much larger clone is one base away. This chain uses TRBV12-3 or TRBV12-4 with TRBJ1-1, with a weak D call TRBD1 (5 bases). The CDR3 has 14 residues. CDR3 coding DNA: TGTGCCGGCAGTTTACGGGGCGGGATCACTGAAGCTTTCTTT. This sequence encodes CAGSLRGGITEAFF.

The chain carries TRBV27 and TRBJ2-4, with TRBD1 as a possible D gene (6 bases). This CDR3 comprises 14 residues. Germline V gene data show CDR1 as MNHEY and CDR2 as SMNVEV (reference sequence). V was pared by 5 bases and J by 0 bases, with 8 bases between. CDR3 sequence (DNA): TGTGCCAGCAGTATAGGGGGAGCCAAAAACATTCAGTACTTC. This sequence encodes CASSIGGAKNIQYF.

DNA of the CDR3: TGTGCCAGCAGCTCGGGACCTCTCTATGGCTACACCTTC. It encodes CASSSGPLYGYTF. The chain employs TRBV7-9 and TRBJ1-2, with D possibly being TRBD1 (5 bases). V lost 4 bases and J lost 4, with 10 bases in between. The V gene's germline CDR1 is SEHNR and CDR2 FQNEAQ (reference sequence). The CDR3 spans 13 residues.

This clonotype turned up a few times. As DNA, the CDR3 is TGCGCCAGCAGCCAAGTGAGTGCTAGCTCTAGCACAGATACGCAGTATTTT. Its protein is CASSQVSASSSTDTQYF. This chain links TRBV4-1 with TRBJ2-3, with D possibly matching TRBD2 (5 bases). This CDR3 region has 17 residues. The V gene's germline CDR1 is MGHRA and CDR2 YSYEKL. Trimming shortened V by 1 base and J by 0 bases, and 14 bases separated the two germline ends.

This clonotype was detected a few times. The CDR3 sequence is CASSMTPQETQYF. The CDR3 DNA is TGTGCCAGCAGCATGACACCACAAGAGACCCAGTACTTC. This chain links TRBV7-6 with TRBJ2-5; D unresolved. The CDR3 is 13 amino acids. Germline V gives CDR1 SGHVS, CDR2 FNYEAQ. Trimming cost V 5 bases and J 2 bases, with 9 bases left between them.

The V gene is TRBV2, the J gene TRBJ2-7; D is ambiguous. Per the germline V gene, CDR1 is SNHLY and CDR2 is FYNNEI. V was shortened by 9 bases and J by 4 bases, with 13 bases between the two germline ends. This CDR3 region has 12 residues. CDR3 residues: CASFRSGYEQYF. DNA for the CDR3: TGTGCCAGTTTTCGCAGTGGATACGAGCAGTACTTC.

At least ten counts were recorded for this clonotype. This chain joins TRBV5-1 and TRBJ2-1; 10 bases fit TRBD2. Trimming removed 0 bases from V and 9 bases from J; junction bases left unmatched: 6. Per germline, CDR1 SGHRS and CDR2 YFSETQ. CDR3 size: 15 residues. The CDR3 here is CASSLASGSSTEQFF. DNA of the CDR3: TGCGCCAGCAGCTTGGCTAGCGGGAGCTCCACTGAGCAGTTCTTC.

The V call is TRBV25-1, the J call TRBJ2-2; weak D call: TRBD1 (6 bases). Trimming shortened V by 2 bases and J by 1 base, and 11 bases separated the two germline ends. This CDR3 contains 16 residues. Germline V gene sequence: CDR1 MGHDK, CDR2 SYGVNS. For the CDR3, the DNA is TGTGCCAGCAGTGAACCCCGGACAGAGAACACCGGGGAGCTGTTTTTT. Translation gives CASSEPRTENTGELFF.

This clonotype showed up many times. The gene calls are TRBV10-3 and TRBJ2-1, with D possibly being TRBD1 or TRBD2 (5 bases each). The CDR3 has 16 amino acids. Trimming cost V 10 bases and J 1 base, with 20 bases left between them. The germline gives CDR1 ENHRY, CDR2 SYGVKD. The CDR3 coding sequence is TGTGCCACCAACCGGGACGATCAACTTTCCTACAATGAGCAGTTCTTC. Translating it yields CATNRDDQLSYNEQFF.

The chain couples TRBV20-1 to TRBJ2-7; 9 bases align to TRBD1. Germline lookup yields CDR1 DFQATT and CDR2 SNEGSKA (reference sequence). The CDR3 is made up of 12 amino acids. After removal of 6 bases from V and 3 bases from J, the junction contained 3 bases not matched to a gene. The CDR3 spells CSAETGGYEQYF. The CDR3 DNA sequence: TGCAGTGCCGAGACAGGGGGCTACGAGCAGTACTTC.

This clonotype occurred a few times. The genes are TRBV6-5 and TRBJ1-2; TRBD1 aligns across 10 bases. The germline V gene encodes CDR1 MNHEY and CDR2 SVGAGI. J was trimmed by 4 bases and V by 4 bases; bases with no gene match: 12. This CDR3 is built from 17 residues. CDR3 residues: CASSLLGTGEYPYGYTF. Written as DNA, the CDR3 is TGTGCCAGCAGTTTATTAGGGACAGGGGAGTATCCCTATGGCTACACCTTC.

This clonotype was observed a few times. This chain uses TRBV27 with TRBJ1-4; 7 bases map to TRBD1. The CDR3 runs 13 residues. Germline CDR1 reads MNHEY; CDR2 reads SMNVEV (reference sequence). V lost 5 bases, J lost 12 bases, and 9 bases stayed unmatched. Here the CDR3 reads CASSPIQGGELFF. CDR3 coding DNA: TGTGCCAGCAGTCCTATCCAGGGGGGGGAACTGTTTTTT.

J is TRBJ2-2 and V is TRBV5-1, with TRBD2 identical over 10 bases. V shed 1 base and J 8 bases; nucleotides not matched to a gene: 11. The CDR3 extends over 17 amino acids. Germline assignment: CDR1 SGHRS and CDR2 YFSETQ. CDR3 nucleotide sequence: TGCGCCAGCAGCTTGTTACAGGGATCGACTAGCGGGGGGGAGCTGTTTTTT. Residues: CASSLLQGSTSGGELFF.

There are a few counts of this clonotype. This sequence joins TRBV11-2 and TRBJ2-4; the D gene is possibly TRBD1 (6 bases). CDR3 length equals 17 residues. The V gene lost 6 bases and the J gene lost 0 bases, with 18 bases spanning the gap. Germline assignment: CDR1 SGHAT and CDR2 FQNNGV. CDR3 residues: CASSLTVQGLAKNIQYF. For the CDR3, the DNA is TGTGCCAGCAGTTTAACCGTACAGGGTCTAGCCAAAAACATTCAGTACTTC.

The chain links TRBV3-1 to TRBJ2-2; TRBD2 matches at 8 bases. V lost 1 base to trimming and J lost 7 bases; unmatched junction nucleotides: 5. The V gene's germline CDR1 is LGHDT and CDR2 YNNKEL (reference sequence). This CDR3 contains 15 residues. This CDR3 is CASSQGPGRVGELFF. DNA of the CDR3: TGTGCCAGCAGCCAAGGGCCCGGGAGGGTCGGGGAGCTGTTTTTT. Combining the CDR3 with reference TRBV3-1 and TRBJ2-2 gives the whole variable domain DTAVSQTPKYLVTQMGNDKSIKCEQNLGHDTMYWYKQDSKKFLKIMFSYNNKELIINETVPNRFSPKSPDKAHLNLHINSLELGDSAVYFCASSQGPGRVGELFFGEGSRLTVL.

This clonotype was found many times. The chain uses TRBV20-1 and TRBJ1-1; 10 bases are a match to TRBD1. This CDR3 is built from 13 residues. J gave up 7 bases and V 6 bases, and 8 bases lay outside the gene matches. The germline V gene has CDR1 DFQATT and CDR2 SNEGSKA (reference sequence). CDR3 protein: CSAASTGGGEAFF. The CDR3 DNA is TGCAGTGCAGCTTCGACAGGGGGCGGTGAAGCTTTCTTT.

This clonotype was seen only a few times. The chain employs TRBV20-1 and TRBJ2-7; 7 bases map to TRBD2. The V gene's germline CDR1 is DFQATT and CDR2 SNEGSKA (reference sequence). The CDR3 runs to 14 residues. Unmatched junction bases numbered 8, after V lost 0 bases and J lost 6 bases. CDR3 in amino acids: CSARDGTTLGEQYF. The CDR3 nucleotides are TGCAGTGCTAGAGATGGGACTACTTTGGGCGAGCAGTACTTC.

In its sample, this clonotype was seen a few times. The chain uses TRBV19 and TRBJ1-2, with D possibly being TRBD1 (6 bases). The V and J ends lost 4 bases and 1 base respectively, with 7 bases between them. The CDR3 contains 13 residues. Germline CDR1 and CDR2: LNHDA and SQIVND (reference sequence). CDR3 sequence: CASSRTDNYGYTF. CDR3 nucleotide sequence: TGTGCCAGTAGTAGGACAGATAACTATGGCTACACCTTC. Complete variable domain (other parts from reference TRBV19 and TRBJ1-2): DGGITQSPKYLFRKEGQNVTLSCEQNLNHDAMYWYRQDPGQGLRLIYYSQIVNDFQKGDIAEGYSVSREKKESFPLTVTSAQKNPTAFYLCASSRTDNYGYTFGSGTRLTVV.

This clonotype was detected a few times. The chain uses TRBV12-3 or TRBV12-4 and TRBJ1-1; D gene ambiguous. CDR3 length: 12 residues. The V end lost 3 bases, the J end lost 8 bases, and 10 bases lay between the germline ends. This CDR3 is CASSLGRREAFF. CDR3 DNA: TGTGCCAGCAGTTTGGGTCGACGAGAAGCTTTCTTT.

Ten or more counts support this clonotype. The chain's CDR3 is CASSLSTGVEQFF. CDR3 coding DNA: TGCGCCAGCAGCTTGAGTACGGGAGTTGAGCAGTTCTTC. This chain uses TRBV5-1 with TRBJ2-1, with D maybe TRBD2 (6 bases). The germline V gene encodes CDR1 SGHRS and CDR2 YFSETQ. There are 13 residues in the CDR3. V lost 1 base and J lost 9, with 11 bases in between.

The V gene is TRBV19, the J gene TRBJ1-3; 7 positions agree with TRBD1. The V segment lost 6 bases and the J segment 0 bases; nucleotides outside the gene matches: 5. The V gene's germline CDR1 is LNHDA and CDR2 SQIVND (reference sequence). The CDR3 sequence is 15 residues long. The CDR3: CASSTTGISGNTIYF. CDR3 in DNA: TGTGCCAGTAGCACGACAGGGATCTCTGGAAACACCATATATTTT.

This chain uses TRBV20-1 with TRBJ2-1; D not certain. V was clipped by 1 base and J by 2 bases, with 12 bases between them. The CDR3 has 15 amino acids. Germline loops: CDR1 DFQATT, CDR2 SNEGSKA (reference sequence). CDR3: CSARVVGTTYNEQFF. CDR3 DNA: TGCAGTGCTAGAGTAGTGGGCACCACCTACAATGAGCAGTTCTTC.

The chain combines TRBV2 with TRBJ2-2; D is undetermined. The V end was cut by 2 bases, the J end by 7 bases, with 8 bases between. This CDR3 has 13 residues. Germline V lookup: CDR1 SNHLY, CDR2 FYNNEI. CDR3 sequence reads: CASSERVGGELFF. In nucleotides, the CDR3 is TGTGCCAGCAGTGAAAGGGTCGGCGGGGAGCTGTTTTTT.

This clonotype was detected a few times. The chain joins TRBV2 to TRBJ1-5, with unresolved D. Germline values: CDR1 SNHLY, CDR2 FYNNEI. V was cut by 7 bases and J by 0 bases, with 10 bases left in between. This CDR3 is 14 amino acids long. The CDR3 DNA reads TGTGCCAGCATGGAGGTCAATAGCAATCAGCCCCAGCATTTT. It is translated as CASMEVNSNQPQHF.

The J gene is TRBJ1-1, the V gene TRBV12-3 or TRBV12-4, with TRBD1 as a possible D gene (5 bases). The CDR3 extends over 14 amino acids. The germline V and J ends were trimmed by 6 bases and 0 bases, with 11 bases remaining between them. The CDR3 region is CASSSWTMNTEAFF. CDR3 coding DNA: TGTGCCAGCAGCTCATGGACAATGAACACTGAAGCTTTCTTT.

The CDR3 sequence is CASSQSPQRGNEQFF. The CDR3, as DNA: TGCGCCAGCAGCCAATCCCCTCAGCGAGGGAATGAGCAGTTCTTC. The chain joins TRBV4-1 to TRBJ2-1, with TRBD2 as a possible D gene (5 bases). Deletions cut 2 bases from V and 7 bases from J, with 15 bases between. The CDR3 loop spans 15 amino acids. Looked up from germline, CDR1 is MGHRA and CDR2 is YSYEKL.

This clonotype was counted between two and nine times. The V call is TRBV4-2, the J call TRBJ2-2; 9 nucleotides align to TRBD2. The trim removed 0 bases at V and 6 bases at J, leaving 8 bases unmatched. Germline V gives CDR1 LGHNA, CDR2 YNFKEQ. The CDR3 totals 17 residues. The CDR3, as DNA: TGTGCCAGCAGCCAAGAATTTGCGGGAGGGCCTCCCGGGGAGCTGTTTTTT. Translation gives CASSQEFAGGPPGELFF.

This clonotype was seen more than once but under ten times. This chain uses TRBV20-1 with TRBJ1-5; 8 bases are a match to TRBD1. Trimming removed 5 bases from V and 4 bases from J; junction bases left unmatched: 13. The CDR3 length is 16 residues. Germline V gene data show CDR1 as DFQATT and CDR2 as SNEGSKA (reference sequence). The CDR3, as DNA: TGCAGTGCTTGGGACAGGAGGAGGGTGGAGAATCAGCCCCAGCATTTT. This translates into CSAWDRRRVENQPQHF.

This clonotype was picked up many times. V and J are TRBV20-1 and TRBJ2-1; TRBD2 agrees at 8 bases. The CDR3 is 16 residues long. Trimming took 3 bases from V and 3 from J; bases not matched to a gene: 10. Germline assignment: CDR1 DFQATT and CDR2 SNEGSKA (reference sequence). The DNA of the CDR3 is TGCAGTGCTAGGGTTCCAGCGGGAGACAACTACAATGAGCAGTTCTTC. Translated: CSARVPAGDNYNEQFF.

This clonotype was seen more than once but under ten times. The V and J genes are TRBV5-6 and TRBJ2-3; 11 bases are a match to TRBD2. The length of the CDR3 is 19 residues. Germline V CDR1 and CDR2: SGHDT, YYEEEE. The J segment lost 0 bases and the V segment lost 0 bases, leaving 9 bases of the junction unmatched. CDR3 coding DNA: TGTGCCAGCAGCTTGGGACTAGCGGGGAGGTACAAGAGCACAGATACGCAGTATTTT. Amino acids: CASSLGLAGRYKSTDTQYF.